This entry features one T cell receptor (beta chain) sequence. The antigen is unknown. The source of the sample is a study of cytomegalovirus exposure and HLA in healthy donors. General study points: Within the data, a cluster of highly shared sequence variants was likely a sequencing artifact.

PCR primers comprised 60 Vbeta and 13 Jbeta primers. The repertoire was sequenced with immunoSEQ multiplex PCR; TCRdb's copy has only in-frame clones and lacks some. Counted here are about 170,000 clones, around three quarters occurring once; the ten biggest clones make up around 1.9%. Germline lookup yields CDR1 SEHNR and CDR2 FQNEAQ (reference sequence). Trimming cost V 3 bases and J 5 bases; bases outside gene matches: 10. The CDR3 runs to 16 residues. The chain recombines TRBV7-9 with TRBJ2-7, with TRBD2 identical over 10 bases. The clonotype originates from a woman aged 25 to 39 in good health and CMV-seropositive. Source material: PBMCs. The CDR3 sequence is CASSFPPNSGRNEQYF. For the CDR3, the DNA is TGTGCCAGCAGCTTCCCACCAAATAGCGGGAGGAACGAGCAGTACTTC.